The text below deals with one T cell receptor (beta chain). As yet, its antigen is unknown. A read error may be the cause here, since a much bigger clone is one base away. The data stem from a study of molecular identifiers for immune sequencing clone quantification. Overall study: RNA, taken in replicates from approximately 20,000 or 100,000 naive CD8 cells, was split five ways, with four sequenced. General observations from the study: For effector cells, clones above 20 RNA copies held over 97% of molecules; for naive cells, under 1%.

TCRdb ran MiXCR on the PCR reads and lists one entry per CDR3 protein. This table holds a few hundred thousand distinct CDR3 sequences, about a fifth found once. With 10%, 30% or 50% of RNA, 20,000 to 1,000,000 naive CD8 T cells were sequenced. Sorting recovered naive CD8 T cells on a CD8+CD4-CCR7+CD45RA+ profile. The sequencing input was naive CD8+ T cells from blood, with Jurkat cell RNA spiked in. Specified subset: FACS-sorted CD8+CD4-CCR7+CD45RA+ naive T cells. This receptor was obtained from a human donor in good health. Some libraries in this study had Jurkat cell RNA spiked in.

The chain's CDR3 is CASSKGHSSHEQYF. CDR3 nucleotide sequence: TGTGCCAGCAGCAAAGGGCATAGCTCCCACGAGCAGTACTTC. The rearrangement uses TRBV21-1 and TRBJ2-7. TRBV21-1 is deemed a pseudogene. The CDR3 spans 14 residues.